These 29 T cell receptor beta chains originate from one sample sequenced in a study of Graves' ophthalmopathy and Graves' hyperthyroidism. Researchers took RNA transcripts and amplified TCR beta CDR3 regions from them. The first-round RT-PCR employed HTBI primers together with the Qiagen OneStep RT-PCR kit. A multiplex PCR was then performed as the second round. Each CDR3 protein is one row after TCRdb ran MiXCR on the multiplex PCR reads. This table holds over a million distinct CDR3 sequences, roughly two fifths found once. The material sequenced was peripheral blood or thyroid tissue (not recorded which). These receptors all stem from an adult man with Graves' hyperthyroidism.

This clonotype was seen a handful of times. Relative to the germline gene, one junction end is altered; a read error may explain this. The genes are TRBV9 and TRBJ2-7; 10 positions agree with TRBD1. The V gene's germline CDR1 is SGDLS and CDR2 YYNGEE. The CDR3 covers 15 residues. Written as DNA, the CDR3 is TGTGCCAGCAGCGTAGAGACAGGGGGCTCCTACGAGCAGCACTTC. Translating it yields CASSVETGGSYEQHF.

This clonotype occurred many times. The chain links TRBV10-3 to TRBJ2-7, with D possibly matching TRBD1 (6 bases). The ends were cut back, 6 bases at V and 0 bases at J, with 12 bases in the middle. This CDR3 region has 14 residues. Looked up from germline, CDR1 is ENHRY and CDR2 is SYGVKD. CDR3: CAIRERGGSYEQYF. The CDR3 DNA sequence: TGTGCCATCAGGGAGAGAGGGGGCTCCTACGAGCAGTACTTC.

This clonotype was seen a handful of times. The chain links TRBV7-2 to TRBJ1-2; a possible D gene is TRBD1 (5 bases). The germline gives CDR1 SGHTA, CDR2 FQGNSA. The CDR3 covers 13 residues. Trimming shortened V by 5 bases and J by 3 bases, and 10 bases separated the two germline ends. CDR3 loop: CASSRGVDYGYTF. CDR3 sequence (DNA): TGTGCCAGCAGCAGGGGCGTAGACTATGGCTACACCTTC. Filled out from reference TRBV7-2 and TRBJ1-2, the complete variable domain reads GAGVSQSPSNKVTEKGKDVELRCDPISGHTALYWYRQSLGQGLEFLIYFQGNSAPDKSGLPSDRFSAERTGGSVSTLTIQRTQQEDSAVYLCASSRGVDYGYTFGSGTRLTVV.

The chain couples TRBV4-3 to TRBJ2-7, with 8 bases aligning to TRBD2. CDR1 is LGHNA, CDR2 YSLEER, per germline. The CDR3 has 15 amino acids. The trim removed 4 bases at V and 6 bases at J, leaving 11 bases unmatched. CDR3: CASSRGGQNSFEQYF. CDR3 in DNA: TGCGCCAGCAGCCGCGGGGGGCAGAACTCTTTCGAGCAGTACTTC.

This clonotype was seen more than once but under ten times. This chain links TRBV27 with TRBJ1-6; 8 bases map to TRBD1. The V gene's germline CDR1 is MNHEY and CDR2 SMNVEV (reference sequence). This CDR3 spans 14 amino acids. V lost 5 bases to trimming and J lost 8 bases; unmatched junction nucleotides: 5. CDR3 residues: CASSRQGRYSPLHF. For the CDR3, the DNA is TGTGCCAGCAGTCGACAGGGGAGGTATTCACCCCTCCACTTT.

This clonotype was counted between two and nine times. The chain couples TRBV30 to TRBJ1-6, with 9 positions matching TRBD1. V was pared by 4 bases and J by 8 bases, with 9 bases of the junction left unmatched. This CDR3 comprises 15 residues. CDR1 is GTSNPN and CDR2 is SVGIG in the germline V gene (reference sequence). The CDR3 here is CAWKRDRVSHSPLHF. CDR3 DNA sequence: TGTGCCTGGAAACGGGACAGGGTCTCACATTCACCCCTCCACTTT.

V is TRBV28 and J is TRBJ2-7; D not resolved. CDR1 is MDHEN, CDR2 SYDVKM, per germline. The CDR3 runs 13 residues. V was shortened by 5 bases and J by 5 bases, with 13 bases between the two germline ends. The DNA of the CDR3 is TGTGCCAGCAGTGTATCCAAACCTCACGAGCAGTACTTC. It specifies CASSVSKPHEQYF. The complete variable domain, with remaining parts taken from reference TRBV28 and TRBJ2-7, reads DVKVTQSSRYLVKRTGEKVFLECVQDMDHENMFWYRQDPGLGLRLIYFSYDVKMKEKGDIPEGYSVSREKKERFSLILESASTNQTSMYLCASSVSKPHEQYFGPGTRLTVT.

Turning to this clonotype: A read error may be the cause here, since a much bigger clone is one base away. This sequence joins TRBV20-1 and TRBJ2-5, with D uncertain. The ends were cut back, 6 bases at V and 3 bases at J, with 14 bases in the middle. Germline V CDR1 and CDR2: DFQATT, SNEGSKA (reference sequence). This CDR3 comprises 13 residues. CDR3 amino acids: CSAHGVVEETQYF. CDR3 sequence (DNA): TGCAGTGCCCATGGAGTGGTTGAAGAGACCCAGTACTTC.

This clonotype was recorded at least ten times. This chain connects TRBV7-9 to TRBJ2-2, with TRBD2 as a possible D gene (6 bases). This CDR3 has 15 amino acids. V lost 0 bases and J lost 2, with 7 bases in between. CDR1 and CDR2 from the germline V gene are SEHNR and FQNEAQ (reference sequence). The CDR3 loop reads CASSLASGNTGELFF. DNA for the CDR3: TGTGCCAGCAGCTTAGCTAGCGGCAACACCGGGGAGCTGTTTTTT.

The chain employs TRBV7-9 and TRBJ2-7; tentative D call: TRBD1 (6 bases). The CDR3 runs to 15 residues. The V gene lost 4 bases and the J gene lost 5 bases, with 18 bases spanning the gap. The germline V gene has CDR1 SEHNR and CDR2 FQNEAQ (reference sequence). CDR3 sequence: CASSSQGQGSDEQYF. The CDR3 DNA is TGTGCCAGCAGCTCGCAGGGGCAGGGATCCGACGAGCAGTACTTC.

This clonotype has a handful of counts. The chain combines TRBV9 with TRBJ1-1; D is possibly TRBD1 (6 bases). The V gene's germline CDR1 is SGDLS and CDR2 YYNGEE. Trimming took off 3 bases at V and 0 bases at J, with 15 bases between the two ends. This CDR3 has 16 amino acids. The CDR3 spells CASSGPRGLVNTEAFF. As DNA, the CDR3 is TGTGCCAGCAGCGGACCCAGGGGTCTCGTGAACACTGAAGCTTTCTTT.

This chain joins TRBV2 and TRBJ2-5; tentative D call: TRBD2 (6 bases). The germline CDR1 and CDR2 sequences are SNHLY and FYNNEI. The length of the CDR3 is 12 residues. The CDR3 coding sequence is TGTGCTGGGCTCGTGGCGGGGTGGACCCAGTACTTC. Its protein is CAGLVAGWTQYF. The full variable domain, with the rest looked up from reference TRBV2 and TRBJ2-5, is EPEVTQTPSHQVTQMGQEVILRCVPISNHLYFYWYRQILGQKVEFLVSFYNNEISEKSEIFDDQFSVERPDGSNFTLKIRSTKLEDSAMYFCAGLVAGWTQYFGPGTRLLVL.

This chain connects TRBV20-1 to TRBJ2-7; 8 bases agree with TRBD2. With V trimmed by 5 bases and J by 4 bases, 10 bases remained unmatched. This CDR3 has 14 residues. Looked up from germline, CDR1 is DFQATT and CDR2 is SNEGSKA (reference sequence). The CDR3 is CSAAQLAAGYEQYF. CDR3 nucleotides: TGCAGTGCTGCTCAACTAGCGGCAGGGTACGAGCAGTACTTC.

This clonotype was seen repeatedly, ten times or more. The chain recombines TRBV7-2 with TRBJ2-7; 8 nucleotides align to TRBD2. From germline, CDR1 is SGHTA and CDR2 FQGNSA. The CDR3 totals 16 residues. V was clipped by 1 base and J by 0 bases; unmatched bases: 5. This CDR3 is CASSLDGGGTSYEQYF. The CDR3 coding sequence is TGTGCCAGCAGCTTAGATGGCGGGGGGACCTCCTACGAGCAGTACTTC.

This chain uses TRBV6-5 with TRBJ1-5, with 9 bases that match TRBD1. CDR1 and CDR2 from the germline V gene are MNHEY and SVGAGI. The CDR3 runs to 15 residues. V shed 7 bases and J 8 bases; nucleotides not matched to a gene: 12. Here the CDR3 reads CASNPGQGAWEPQHF. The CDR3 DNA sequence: TGTGCCAGCAACCCGGGACAGGGCGCATGGGAGCCCCAGCATTTT.

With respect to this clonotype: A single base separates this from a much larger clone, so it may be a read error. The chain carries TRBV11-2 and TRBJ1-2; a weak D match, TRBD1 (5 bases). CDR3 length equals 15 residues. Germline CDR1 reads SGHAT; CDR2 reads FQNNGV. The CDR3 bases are TGTGCCAGCAGCTTAGGCGCCAGGGTGGTCTATGGCCACACCTTC. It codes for CASSLGARVVYGHTF.

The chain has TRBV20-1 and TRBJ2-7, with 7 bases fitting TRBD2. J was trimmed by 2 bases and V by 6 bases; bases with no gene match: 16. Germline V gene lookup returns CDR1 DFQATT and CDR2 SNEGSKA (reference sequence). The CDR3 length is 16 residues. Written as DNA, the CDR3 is TGCAGTGCCAGTAGTATTTCTAGCGGAGGAACCTACGAGCAGTACTTC. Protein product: CSASSISSGGTYEQYF.

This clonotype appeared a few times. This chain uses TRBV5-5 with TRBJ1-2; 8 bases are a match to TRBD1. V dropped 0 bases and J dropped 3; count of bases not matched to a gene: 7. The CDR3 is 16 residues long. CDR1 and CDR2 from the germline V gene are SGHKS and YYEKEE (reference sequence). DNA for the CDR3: TGTGCCAGCAGCTTGGTGCCCAGGGGGCGCGACTATGGCTACACCTTC. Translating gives CASSLVPRGRDYGYTF.

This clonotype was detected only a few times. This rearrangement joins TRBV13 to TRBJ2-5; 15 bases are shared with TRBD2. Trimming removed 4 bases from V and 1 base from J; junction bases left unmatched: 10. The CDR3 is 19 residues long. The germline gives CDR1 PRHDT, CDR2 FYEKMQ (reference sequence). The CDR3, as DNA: TGTGCCAGCAGCTCCTCCGGACTAGCGGGGGGGCCGTTCCAAGAGACCCAGTACTTC. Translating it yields CASSSSGLAGGPFQETQYF.

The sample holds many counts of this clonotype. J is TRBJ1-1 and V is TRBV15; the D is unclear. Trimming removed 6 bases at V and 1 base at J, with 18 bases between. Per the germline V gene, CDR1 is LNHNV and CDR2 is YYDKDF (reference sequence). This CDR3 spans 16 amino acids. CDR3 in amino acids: CATRRYQAAKNTEAFF. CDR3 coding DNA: TGTGCCACCAGGAGGTATCAGGCAGCCAAGAACACTGAAGCTTTCTTT.

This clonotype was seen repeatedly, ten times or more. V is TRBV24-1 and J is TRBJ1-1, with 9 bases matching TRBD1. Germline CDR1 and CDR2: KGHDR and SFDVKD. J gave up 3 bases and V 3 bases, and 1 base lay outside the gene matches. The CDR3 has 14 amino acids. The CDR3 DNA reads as TGTGCCACCAGTGATGGGGACAGGGACACTGAAGCTTTCTTT. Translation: CATSDGDRDTEAFF.

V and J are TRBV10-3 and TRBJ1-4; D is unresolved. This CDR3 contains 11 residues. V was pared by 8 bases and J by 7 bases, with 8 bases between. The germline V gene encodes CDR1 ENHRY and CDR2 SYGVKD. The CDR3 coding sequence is TGTGCCATCGGGCCAGGTGAAAAACTGTTTTTT. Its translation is CAIGPGEKLFF.

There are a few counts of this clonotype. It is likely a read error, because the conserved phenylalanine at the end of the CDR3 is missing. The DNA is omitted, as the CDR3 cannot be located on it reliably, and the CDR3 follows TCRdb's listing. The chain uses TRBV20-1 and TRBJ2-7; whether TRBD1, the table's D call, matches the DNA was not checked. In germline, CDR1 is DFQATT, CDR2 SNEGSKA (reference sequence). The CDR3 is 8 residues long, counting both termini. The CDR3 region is CSPPCPYP.

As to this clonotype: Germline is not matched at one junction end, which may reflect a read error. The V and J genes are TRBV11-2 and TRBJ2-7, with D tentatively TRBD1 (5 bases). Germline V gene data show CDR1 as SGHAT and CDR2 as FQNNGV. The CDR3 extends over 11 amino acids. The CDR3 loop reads CASSFDSELYF. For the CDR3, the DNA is TGTGCCAGCAGCTTCGACAGTGAGCTGTACTTC. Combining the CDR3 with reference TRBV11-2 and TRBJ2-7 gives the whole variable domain EAGVAQSPRYKIIEKRQSVAFWCNPISGHATLYWYQQILGQGPKLLIQFQNNGVVDDSQLPKDRFSAERLKGVDSTLKIQPAKLEDSAVYLCASSFDSELYFGPGTRLTVT.

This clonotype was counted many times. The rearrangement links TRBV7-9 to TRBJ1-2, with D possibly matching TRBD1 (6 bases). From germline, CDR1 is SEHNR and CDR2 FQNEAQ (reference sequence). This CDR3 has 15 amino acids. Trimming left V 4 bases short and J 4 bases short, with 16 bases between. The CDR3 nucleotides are TGTGCCAGCAGCTATCTCGAGGGGGGATCCTATGGCTACACCTTC. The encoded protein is CASSYLEGGSYGYTF.

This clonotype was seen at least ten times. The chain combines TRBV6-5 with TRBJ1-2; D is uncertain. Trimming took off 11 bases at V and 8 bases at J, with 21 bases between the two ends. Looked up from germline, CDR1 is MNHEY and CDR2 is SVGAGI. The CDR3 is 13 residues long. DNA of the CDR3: TGTGCCGTCGGGTGGGAAGGCTCTGGCGGCTACACCTTC. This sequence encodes CAVGWEGSGGYTF.

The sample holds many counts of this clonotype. This chain's CDR3 is CAITIRGAGTEAFF. The CDR3 DNA reads TGTGCCATCACTATCAGGGGGGCAGGCACTGAAGCTTTCTTT. The rearrangement uses TRBV10-3 and TRBJ1-1; 7 bases match TRBD1. CDR1 is ENHRY, CDR2 SYGVKD, per germline. The CDR3 consists of 14 residues. V lost 7 bases to trimming and J lost 4 bases; unmatched junction nucleotides: 9.

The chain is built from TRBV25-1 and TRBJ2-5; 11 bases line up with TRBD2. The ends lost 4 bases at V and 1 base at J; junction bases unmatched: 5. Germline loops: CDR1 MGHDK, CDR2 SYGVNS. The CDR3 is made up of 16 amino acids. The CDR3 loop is CASSARGTSGQETQYF. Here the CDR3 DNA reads TGTGCCAGCAGTGCTAGAGGGACTAGCGGCCAAGAGACCCAGTACTTC.

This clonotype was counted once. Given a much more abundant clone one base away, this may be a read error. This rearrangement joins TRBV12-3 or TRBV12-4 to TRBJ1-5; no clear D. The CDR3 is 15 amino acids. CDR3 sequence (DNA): TGTGCCAGCAGTTTTGCGGGAGCTAGCAATCGGCCCCAGCATTTT. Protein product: CASSFAGASNRPQHF.